Sequencing of this TCR beta chain was carried out in a study of cytomegalovirus exposure and HLA in healthy donors. Use of 60 Vbeta and 13 Jbeta primers characterized the PCR. TCRdb keeps only in-frame clones here, not all; method: immunoSEQ multiplex PCR. Of 150,000 to 200,000 clones listed, 75% are singletons. CDR3 length: 14 amino acids. V was clipped by 2 bases and J by 3 bases; unmatched bases: 4. CDR1 and CDR2 (germline): SGHDT, YYEEEE. This TCR derives from a woman aged 50 to 60 in good health and CMV-seropositive. Sequenced sample: PBMCs. The chain links TRBV5-6 to TRBJ1-2; 7 nucleotides agree with TRBD1. The CDR3 is CASSLRTGYYGYTF. In DNA, the CDR3 is TGTGCCAGCAGCTTACGGACAGGCTACTATGGCTACACCTTC.